This T cell receptor beta chain was sequenced for a study of blood T cells in healthy people across ages. Study observations and caveats: In older individuals, TCR beta diversity per million T cells was lower, falling roughly linearly with age. Naive CD4+ cells and diversity were both higher in long-lived donors than in aged donors.

With respect to this clonotype: Antigen unknown.

Investigators took roughly 9.5 milliliters of peripheral blood from every donor. A sample-barcoded 5' primer and a J-beta primer mix were used in a second PCR of roughly 6 to 11 cycles. Each cDNA molecule was tagged by a template-switch adaptor that had 12 random nucleotides. TCRdb recomputed calls from the 5' RACE reads with MiXCR, one row per CDR3 protein. The table includes roughly 1,500,000 distinct CDR3 sequences, roughly 30% detected once. Trimming removed 7 bases at V and 0 bases at J, with 7 bases between. Per the germline V gene, CDR1 is MNHEY and CDR2 is SVGEGT. This CDR3 has 14 amino acids.

What was sequenced was blood. This clonotype was sampled from a woman aged 30 to 39 in good health. The gene calls are TRBV6-2 or TRBV6-3 and TRBJ2-6; TRBD1 or TRBD2 may be the D gene (5 bases each). The CDR3 loop is CASKGTSGANVLTF. CDR3 nucleotide sequence: TGTGCCAGCAAAGGGACCTCTGGGGCCAACGTCCTGACTTTC.